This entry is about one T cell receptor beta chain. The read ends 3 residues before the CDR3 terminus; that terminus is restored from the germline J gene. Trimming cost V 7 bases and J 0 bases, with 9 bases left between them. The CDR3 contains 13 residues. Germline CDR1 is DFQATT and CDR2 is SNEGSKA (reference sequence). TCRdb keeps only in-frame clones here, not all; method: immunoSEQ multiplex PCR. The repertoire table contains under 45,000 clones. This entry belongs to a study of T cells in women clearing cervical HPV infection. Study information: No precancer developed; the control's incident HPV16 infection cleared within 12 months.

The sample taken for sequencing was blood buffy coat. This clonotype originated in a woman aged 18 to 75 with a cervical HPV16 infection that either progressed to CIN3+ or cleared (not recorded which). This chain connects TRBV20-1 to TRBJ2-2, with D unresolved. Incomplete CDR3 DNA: TGCAGTGTTCTAGACCCGAACACCGGGGAG. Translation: CSVLDPNTGE. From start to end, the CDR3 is CSVLDPNTGELFF.